This T cell receptor beta chain was identified in a study of CD8+CD57+ T cells in acquired aplastic anemia. Genomic DNA constituted the template upon which TCR beta VDJ and CDR3 profiling was performed. Using its own MiXCR run on the reads, TCRdb lists one record per CDR3 protein. Of roughly 200,000 distinct CDR3 sequences listed, more than 60% are singletons. CDR1 and CDR2 from the germline V gene are LNHDA and SQIVND (reference sequence). This CDR3 spans 15 amino acids. This clonotype has just a few counts. This may arise from a read error, as a much more abundant clone is one base away. Only patients with CD8+CD57+ cell expansion on flow cytometry were chosen for sequencing.

This sequence joins TRBV19 and TRBJ1-4; TRBD1 matches at 7 bases. The sample comprised sorted CD4+, CD8+, or CD8+CD57+ T cells (not recorded which) from PBMCs. The sequence was obtained from a human donor with aplastic anemia. The CDR3 coding sequence is TGTGCCAGTAGCGAGCCGACAGGGCTTTATGAAGAACTGTTTTTT. Translated: CASSEPTGLYEELFF.